The 4 T cell receptor beta chains given below trace back to one sample, sequenced in a study of patients and donors after allogeneic stem cell transplantation. TCRdb reprocessed the RT-PCR reads via MiXCR and lists one record per CDR3 protein. This table holds under 200,000 distinct CDR3 sequences, 30% found once. Input material: blood, either unsorted or a sorted T cell fraction (not recorded which). The receptors derive from a human donor who was either an allogeneic HSCT recipient or a stem cell or donor lymphocyte infusion donor (not recorded which). It is not recorded whose cells these are; they may come from a transplant donor.

In its sample, this clonotype was seen many times. V is TRBV5-8 and J is TRBJ1-5, with 7 bases lining up with TRBD1. J was trimmed by 7 bases and V by 6 bases; bases with no gene match: 10. The CDR3 contains 14 residues. From germline, CDR1 is SGHTS and CDR2 YDEGEE. CDR3 in DNA: TGTGCCAGCATAGCAAGACAGGGTTTGCAGCCCCAGCATTTT. Protein: CASIARQGLQPQHF.

The chain carries TRBV20-1 and TRBJ1-2; TRBD1 aligns across 7 bases. V lost 7 bases, J lost 6 bases, and 5 bases stayed unmatched. The V gene's germline CDR1 is DFQATT and CDR2 SNEGSKA (reference sequence). The CDR3 length is 11 residues. Written as DNA, the CDR3 is TGCAGTGTACTACAGGGGAATGGCTACACCTTC. Translating it yields CSVLQGNGYTF.

The chain joins TRBV4-2 to TRBJ2-1; no firm D call. There are 12 residues in the CDR3. Trimming took 3 bases from V and 7 from J, leaving 7 bases between them. The germline V gene encodes CDR1 LGHNA and CDR2 YNFKEQ. As DNA, the CDR3 is TGTGCCAGCAGCCAGACGAAAAATGAGCAGTTCTTC. Translation: CASSQTKNEQFF.

The chain combines TRBV3-1 with TRBJ2-7; D remains ambiguous. Trimming shortened V by 3 bases and J by 0 bases, and 9 bases separated the two germline ends. The CDR3 runs 14 residues. Germline lookup yields CDR1 LGHDT and CDR2 YNNKEL (reference sequence). This CDR3 reads CASSQDGSSYEQYF. CDR3 DNA: TGTGCCAGCAGCCAGGACGGGTCCTCCTACGAGCAGTACTTC.